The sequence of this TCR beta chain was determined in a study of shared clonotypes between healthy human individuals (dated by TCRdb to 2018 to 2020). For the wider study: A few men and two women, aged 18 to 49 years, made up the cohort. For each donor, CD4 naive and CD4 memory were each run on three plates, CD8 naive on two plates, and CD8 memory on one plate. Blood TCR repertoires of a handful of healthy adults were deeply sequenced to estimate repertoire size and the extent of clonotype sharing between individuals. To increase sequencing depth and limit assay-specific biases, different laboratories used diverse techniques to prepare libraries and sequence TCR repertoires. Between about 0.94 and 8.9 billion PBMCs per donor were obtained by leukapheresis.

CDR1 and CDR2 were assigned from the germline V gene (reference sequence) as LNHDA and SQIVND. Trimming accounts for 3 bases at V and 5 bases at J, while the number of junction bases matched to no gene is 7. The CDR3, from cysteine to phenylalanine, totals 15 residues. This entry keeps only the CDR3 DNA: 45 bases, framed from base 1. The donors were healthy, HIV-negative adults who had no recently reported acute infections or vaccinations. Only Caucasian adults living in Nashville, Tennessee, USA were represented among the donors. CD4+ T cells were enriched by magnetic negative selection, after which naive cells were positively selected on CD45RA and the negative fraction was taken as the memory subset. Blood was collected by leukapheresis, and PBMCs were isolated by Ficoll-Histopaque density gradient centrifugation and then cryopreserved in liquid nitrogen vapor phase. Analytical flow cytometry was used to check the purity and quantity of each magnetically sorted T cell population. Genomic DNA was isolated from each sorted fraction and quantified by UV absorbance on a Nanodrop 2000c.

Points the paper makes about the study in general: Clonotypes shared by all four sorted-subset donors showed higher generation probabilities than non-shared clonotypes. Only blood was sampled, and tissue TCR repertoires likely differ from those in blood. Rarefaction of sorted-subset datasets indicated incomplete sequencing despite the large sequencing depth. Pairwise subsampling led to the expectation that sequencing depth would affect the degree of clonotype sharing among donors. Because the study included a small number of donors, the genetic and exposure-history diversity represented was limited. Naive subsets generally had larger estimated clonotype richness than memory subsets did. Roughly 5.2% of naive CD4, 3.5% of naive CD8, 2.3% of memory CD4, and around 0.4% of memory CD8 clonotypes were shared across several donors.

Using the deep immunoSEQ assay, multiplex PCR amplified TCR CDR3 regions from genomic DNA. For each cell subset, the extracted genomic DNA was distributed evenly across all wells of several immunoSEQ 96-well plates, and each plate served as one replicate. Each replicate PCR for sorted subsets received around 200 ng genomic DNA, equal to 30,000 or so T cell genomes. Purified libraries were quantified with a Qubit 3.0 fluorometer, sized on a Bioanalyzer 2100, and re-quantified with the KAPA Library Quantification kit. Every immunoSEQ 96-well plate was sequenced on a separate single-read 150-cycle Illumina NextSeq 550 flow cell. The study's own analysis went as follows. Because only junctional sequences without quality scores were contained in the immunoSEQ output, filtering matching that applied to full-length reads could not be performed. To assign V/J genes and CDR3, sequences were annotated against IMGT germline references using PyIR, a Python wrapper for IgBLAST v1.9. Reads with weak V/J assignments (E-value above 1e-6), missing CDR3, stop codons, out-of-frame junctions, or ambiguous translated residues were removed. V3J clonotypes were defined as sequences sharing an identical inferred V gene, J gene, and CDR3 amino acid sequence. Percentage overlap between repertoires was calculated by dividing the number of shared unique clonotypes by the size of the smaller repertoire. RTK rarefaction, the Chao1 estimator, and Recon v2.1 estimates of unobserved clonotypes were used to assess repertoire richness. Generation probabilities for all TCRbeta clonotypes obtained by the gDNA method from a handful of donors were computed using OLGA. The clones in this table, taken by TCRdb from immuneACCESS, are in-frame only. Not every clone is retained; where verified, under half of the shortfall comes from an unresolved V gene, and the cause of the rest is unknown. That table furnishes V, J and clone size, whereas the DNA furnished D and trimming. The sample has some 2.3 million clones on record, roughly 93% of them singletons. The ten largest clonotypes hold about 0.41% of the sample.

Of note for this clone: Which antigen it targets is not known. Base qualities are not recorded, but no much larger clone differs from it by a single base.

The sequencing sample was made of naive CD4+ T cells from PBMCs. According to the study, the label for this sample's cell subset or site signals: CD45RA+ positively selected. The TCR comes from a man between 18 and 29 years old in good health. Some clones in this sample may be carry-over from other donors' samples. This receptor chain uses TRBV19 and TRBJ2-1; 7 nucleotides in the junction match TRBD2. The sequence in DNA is TGTGCCAGTAGTATGGATAGCGGGCGCAACAATGAGCAGTTCTTC. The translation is CASSMDSGRNNEQFF.